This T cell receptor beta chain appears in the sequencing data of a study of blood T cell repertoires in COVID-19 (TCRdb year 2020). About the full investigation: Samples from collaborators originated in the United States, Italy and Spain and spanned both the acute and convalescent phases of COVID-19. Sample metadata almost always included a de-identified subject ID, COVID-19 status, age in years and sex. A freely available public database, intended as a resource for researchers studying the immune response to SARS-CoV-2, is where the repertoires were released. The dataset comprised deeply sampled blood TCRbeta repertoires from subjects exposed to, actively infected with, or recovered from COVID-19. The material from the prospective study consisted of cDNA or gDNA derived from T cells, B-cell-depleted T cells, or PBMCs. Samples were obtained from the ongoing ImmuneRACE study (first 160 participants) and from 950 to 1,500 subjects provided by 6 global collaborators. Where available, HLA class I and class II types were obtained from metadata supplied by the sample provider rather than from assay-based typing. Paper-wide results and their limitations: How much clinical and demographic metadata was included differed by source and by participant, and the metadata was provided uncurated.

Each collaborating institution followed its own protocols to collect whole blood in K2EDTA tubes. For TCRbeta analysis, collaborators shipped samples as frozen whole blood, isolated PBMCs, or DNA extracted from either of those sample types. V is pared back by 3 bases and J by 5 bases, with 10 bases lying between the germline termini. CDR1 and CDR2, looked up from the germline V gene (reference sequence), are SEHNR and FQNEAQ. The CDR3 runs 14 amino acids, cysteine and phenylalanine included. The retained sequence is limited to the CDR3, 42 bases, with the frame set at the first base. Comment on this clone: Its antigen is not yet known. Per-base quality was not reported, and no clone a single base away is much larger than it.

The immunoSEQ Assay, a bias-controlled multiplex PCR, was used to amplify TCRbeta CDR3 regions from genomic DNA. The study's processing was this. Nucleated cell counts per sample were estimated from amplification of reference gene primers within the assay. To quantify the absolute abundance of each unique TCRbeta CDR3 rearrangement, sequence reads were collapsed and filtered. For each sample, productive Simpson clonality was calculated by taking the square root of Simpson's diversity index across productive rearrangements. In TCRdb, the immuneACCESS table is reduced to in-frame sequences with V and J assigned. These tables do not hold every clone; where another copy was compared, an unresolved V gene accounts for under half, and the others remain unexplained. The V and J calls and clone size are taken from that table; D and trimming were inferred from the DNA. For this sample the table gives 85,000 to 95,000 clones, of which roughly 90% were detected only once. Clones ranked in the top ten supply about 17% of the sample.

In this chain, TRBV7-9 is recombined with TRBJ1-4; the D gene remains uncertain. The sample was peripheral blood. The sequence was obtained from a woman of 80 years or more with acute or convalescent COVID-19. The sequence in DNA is TGTGCCAGCAGCTTTCCCTGGCCCAATGAAAAACTGTTTTTT. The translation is CASSFPWPNEKLFF.